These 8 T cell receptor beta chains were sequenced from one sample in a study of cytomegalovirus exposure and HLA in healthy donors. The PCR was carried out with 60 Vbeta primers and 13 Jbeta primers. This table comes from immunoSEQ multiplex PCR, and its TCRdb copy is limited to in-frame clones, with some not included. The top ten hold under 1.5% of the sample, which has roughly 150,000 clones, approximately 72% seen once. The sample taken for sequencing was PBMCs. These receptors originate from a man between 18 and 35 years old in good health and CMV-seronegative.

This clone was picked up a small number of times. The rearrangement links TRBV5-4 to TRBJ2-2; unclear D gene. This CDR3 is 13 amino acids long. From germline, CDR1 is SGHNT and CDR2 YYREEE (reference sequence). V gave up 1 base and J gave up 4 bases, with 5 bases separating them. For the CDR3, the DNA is TGTGCCAGCAGCTTGCCAGTCACCGGGGAGCTGTTTTTT. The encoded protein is CASSLPVTGELFF.

CDR3 sequence (DNA): TGTGCCAGCAGCTTAGGAGGTGCGGAAGCCTACAATGAGCAGTTCTTC. It is translated as CASSLGGAEAYNEQFF. V is TRBV7-9 and J is TRBJ2-1; no definite D call. This CDR3 region has 16 residues. V was cut by 1 base and J by 2 bases, with 12 bases left in between. From germline, CDR1 is SEHNR and CDR2 FQNEAQ (reference sequence).

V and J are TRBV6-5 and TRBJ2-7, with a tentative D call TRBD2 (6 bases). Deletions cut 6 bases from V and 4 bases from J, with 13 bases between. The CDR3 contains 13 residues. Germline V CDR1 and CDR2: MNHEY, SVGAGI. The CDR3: CASSRLGKYEQYF. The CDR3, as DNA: TGTGCCAGCAGCCGACTAGGGAAGTACGAGCAGTACTTC.

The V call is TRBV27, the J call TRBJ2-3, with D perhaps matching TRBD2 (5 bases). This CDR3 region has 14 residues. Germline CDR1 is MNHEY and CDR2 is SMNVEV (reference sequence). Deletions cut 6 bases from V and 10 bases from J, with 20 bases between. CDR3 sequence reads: CASSWGNRGLSQYF. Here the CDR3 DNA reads TGTGCCAGCAGCTGGGGAAACCGGGGTCTATCGCAGTATTTT.

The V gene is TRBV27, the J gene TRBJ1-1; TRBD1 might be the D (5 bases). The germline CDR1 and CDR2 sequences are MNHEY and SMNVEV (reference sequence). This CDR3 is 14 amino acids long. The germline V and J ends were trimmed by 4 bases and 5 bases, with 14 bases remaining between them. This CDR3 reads CASSYTSGLTEAFF. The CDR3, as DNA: TGTGCCAGCAGTTATACCTCAGGGTTAACTGAAGCTTTCTTT.

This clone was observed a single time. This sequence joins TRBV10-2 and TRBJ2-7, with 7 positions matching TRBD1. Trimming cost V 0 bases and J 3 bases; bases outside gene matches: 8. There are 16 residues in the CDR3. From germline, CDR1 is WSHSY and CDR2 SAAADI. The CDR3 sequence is CASSESSDRDVYEQYF. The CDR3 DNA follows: TGCGCCAGCAGTGAGTCCTCCGACAGGGATGTCTACGAGCAGTACTTC.

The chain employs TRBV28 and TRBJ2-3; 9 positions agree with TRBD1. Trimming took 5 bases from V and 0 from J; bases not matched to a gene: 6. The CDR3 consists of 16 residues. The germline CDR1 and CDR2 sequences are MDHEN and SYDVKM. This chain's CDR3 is CASSPPGTGSTDTQYF. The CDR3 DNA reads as TGTGCCAGCAGTCCTCCCGGGACAGGGAGCACAGATACGCAGTATTTT.

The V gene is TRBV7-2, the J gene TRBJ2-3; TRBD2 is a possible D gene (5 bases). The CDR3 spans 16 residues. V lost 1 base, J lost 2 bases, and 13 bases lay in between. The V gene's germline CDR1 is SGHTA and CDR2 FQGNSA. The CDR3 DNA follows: TGTGCCAGCAGCTTAGTCGGCGGGCCCCTCACAGATACGCAGTATTTT. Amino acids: CASSLVGGPLTDTQYF.